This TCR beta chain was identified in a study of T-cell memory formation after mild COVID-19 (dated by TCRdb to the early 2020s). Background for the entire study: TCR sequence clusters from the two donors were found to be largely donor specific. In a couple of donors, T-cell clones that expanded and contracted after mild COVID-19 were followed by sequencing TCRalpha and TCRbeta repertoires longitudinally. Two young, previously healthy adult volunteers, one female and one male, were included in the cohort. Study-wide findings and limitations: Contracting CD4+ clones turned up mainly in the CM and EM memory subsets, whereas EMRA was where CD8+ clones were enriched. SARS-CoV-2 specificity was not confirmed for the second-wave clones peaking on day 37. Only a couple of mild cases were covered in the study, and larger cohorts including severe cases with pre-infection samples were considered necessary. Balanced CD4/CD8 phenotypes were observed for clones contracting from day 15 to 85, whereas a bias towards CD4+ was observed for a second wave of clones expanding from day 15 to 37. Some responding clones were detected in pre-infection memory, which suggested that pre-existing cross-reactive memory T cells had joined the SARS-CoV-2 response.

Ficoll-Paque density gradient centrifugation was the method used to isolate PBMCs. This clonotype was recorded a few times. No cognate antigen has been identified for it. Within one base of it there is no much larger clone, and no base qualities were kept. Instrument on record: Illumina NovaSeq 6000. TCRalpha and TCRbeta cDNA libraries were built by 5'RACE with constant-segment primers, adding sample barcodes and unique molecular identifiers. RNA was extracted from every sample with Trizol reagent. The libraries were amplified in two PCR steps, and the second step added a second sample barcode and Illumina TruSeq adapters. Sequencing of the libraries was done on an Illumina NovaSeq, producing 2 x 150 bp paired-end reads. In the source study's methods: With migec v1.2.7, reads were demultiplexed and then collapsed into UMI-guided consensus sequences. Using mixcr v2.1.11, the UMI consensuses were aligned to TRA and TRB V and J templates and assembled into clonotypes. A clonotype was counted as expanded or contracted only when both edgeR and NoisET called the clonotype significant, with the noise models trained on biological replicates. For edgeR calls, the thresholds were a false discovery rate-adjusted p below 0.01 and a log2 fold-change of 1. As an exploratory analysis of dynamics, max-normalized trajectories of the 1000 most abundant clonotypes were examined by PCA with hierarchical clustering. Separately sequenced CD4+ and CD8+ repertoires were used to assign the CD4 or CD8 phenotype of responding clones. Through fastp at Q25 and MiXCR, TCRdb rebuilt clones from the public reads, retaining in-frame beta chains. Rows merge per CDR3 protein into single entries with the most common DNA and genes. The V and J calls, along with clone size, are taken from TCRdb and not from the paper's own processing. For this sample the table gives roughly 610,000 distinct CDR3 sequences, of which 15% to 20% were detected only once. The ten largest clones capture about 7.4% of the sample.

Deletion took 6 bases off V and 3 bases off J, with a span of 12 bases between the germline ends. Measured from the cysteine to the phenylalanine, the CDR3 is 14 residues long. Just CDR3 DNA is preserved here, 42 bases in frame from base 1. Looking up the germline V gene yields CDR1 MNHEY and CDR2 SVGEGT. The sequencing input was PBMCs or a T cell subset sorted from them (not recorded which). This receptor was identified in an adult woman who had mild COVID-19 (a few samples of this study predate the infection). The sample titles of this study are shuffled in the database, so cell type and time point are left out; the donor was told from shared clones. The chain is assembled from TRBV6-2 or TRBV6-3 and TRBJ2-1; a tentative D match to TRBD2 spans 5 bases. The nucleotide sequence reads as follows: TGTGCCAGCAGCACGCGGGCCTTCTACAATGAGCAGTTCTTC. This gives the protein CASSTRAFYNEQFF.